These T cell receptor beta chains were read from a single sample in a study of blood T cell repertoires in COVID-19. Clones were sequenced by immunoSEQ multiplex PCR, and TCRdb holds only the in-frame ones, with some missing. The data show around 180,000 clones, 70% to 90% seen once. The sample taken for sequencing was peripheral blood. The receptors stem from a woman in her twenties or thirties with acute or convalescent COVID-19. Each CDR3 is given with its conserved first and last residue. Each record gives: clone size, D gene, J gene, V gene, CDR3 protein, CDR3 DNA. A D gene is named only where the DNA matches it firmly. Clone sizes are given selectively: once, few, many, or a class where the clone is expanded.

.,TRBD1,TRBJ2-6,TRBV7-9,CASSLGQGRAGANVLTF,TGTGCCAGCAGCCTGGGACAGGGGAGGGCTGGGGCCAACGTCCTGACTTTC
.,TRBD2,TRBJ2-1,TRBV24-1,CATSELSGTKDEQFF,TGTGCCACCAGTGAACTTAGCGGGACAAAGGATGAGCAGTTCTTC
.,TRBD2,TRBJ2-1,TRBV27,CATSGTSAYNEQFF,TGTGCCACATCCGGGACTAGCGCCTACAATGAGCAGTTCTTC
.,TRBD1,TRBJ1-4,TRBV10-3,CATGGGGEKLFF,TGTGCCACAGGGGGCGGGGGAGAAAAACTGTTTTTT
.,.,TRBJ1-6,TRBV3-1/TRBV3-2,CASSQGSDSPLHF,TGTGCCAGCAGCCAAGGATCAGATTCCCCCCTCCACTTT
once,.,TRBJ1-1,TRBV28,CASSKDSEAFF,TGTGCCAGCAGTAAGGACAGTGAAGCTTTCTTT
.,.,TRBJ2-2,TRBV21-1,CASSTLDRSGPGELFF,TGTGCCAGCAGCACCCTGGACAGGTCGGGACCCGGGGAGCTGTTTTTT
.,TRBD1,TRBJ1-2,TRBV18,CASSPLGQGAGGYTF,TGTGCCAGCTCACCGTTGGGACAGGGGGCAGGAGGCTACACCTTC
once,.,TRBJ2-7,TRBV6-1,CASSEGLEGRLEQYF,TGTGCCAGCAGTGAAGGGTTGGAGGGGCGCTTGGAGCAGTACTTC
once,.,TRBJ2-1,TRBV6-6,CASSASSGHNEQFF,TGTGCCAGCAGTGCTAGCTCCGGCCACAATGAGCAGTTCTTC
.,TRBD1,TRBJ1-1,TRBV12-3/TRBV12-4,CASSGQGAREAFF,TGTGCCAGCAGCGGACAGGGGGCACGTGAAGCTTTCTTT
once,.,TRBJ1-1,TRBV5-4,CASTFGSEMNTEAFF,TGTGCCAGCACGTTCGGCAGCGAGATGAACACTGAAGCTTTCTTT
.,.,TRBJ2-3,TRBV5-1,CASSLGTTGEGTDTQYF,TGCGCCAGCAGCTTGGGGACCACAGGGGAGGGCACAGATACGCAGTATTTT
.,.,TRBJ1-5,TRBV6-1,CASSEGVSGQPQHF,TGTGCCAGCAGTGAAGGCGTCTCAGGTCAGCCCCAGCATTTT
.,TRBD2,TRBJ2-7,TRBV2,CAIGGAGGPSDEQYF,TGTGCCATCGGAGGGGCGGGAGGGCCCTCCGACGAGCAGTACTTC
.,.,TRBJ1-6,TRBV6-5,CASSTSPFQDSPLHF,TGTGCCAGCAGCACCTCTCCGTTTCAGGATTCACCCCTCCACTTT
.,TRBD2,TRBJ2-3,TRBV18,CASSVLAGGPGDTQYF,TGTGCCAGCTCAGTACTAGCGGGAGGGCCCGGAGATACGCAGTATTTT
.,TRBD2,TRBJ2-2,TRBV30,CAWSGLAGNIGELFF,TGTGCCTGGAGTGGGCTAGCGGGAAATATTGGGGAGCTGTTTTTT
.,.,TRBJ2-7,TRBV7-9,CASSPADSGTGYEQYF,TGTGCCAGCAGCCCCGCGGACAGCGGGACGGGGTACGAGCAGTACTTC
many,.,TRBJ2-1,TRBV7-9,CASSPRNEQFF,TGTGCCAGCAGCCCGCGGAATGAGCAGTTCTTC
.,.,TRBJ1-5,TRBV10-1,CASSQGADQPQHF,TGCGCCAGCAGTCAAGGGGCCGATCAGCCCCAGCATTTT
.,.,TRBJ1-6,TRBV6-5,CASSPAYSPLHF,TGTGCCAGCAGTCCAGCGTATTCACCCCTCCACTTT
.,.,TRBJ1-5,TRBV19,CASSSWSYSNQPQHF,TGTGCCAGTAGTTCGTGGAGTTATAGCAATCAGCCCCAGCATTTT
.,TRBD1,TRBJ2-2,TRBV30,CAWSVHQYRDSFGELFF,TGTGCCTGGAGTGTACACCAGTACCGGGACAGTTTCGGGGAGCTGTTTTTT
.,TRBD2,TRBJ2-1,TRBV2,CASKGLAPFF,TGTGCCAGCAAGGGACTAGCACCGTTCTTC
.,.,TRBJ1-1,TRBV24-1,CATSDTNRATEAFF,TGTGCCACCAGTGATACAAACAGGGCTACTGAAGCTTTCTTT
.,TRBD2,TRBJ2-1,TRBV25-1,CASSPLSTSGRPNEQFF,TGTGCCAGCAGTCCCCTCTCGACTAGCGGGAGGCCCAATGAGCAGTTCTTC
once,TRBD2,TRBJ2-5,TRBV18,CASSLGLVEETQYF,TGTGCCAGCTCACTTGGACTAGTAGAGGAGACCCAGTACTTC
once,.,TRBJ2-2,TRBV21-1,CASSPTGQGRDGELFF,TGTGCCAGCAGCCCTACCGGGCAGGGAAGGGACGGGGAGCTGTTTTTT
.,TRBD2,TRBJ2-3,TRBV18,CASSPSGGDTDTQYF,TGTGCCAGCTCACCCTCCGGGGGGGACACAGATACGCAGTATTTT
once,.,TRBJ2-2,TRBV28,CASSLTLVTGELFF,TGTGCCAGCAGTCTGACACTGGTAACCGGGGAGCTGTTTTTT
.,.,TRBJ2-1,TRBV24-1,CATQGLRVNEQFF,TGTGCCACCCAGGGGCTGAGAGTCAATGAGCAGTTCTTC
.,.,TRBJ2-1,TRBV11-2,CASSLSPSYNEQFF,TGTGCCAGCAGCTTAAGTCCTAGCTACAATGAGCAGTTCTTC
.,.,TRBJ1-3,TRBV5-1,CASSFAGPSSGNTIYF,TGCGCCAGCAGCTTTGCGGGGCCGAGCTCTGGAAACACCATATATTTT
.,TRBD2,TRBJ2-3,TRBV28,CASSFSGRAGGSTDTQYF,TGTGCCAGCAGTTTTAGCGGGAGGGCCGGGGGGAGCACAGATACGCAGTATTTT
.,TRBD1,TRBJ1-3,TRBV19,CASAEGAHGNTIYF,TGTGCCAGCGCCGAGGGGGCTCATGGAAACACCATATATTTT
few,.,TRBJ2-1,TRBV2,CASNLNEQFF,TGTGCCAGCAATCTCAATGAGCAGTTCTTC
once,.,TRBJ2-2,TRBV18,CASSREGGELFF,TGTGCCAGCTCGCGCGAGGGCGGGGAGCTGTTTTTT
.,.,TRBJ2-3,TRBV4-1,CASSSLPTDSVSDTQYF,TGCGCCAGCAGCTCTCTCCCAACGGACTCGGTATCAGATACGCAGTATTTT
.,.,TRBJ1-4,TRBV7-2,CACAQGNNEKLFF,TGTGCCTGCGCACAGGGAAATAATGAAAAACTGTTTTTT
.,TRBD2,TRBJ2-3,TRBV28,CASRGTSDSDTQYF,TGTGCCAGCAGGGGGACTAGCGATTCAGATACGCAGTATTTT
.,.,TRBJ2-1,TRBV7-2,CASSLVPSSEQFF,TGTGCCAGCAGCTTAGTCCCGTCCAGTGAGCAGTTCTTC
.,TRBD1,TRBJ1-6,TRBV9,CASSPKRPGQGDSPLHF,TGTGCCAGCAGCCCCAAACGACCGGGACAGGGAGATTCACCCCTCCACTTT
.,.,TRBJ1-3,TRBV20-1,CSASARNTIYF,TGCAGTGCTAGTGCTCGGAACACCATATATTTT
.,TRBD1,TRBJ2-1,TRBV3-1/TRBV3-2,CASSQDWTGNEQFF,TGTGCCAGCAGCCAAGATTGGACAGGGAATGAGCAGTTCTTC
.,.,TRBJ2-5,TRBV9,CASSPHPLQETQYF,TGTGCCAGCAGTCCTCATCCGCTACAAGAGACCCAGTACTTC
.,.,TRBJ1-6,TRBV28,CASSLISRGLNSPLHF,TGTGCCAGCAGTTTAATCTCTCGGGGACTAAATTCACCCCTCCACTTT
.,TRBD2,TRBJ2-5,TRBV11-3,CASSLSRRLAGEETQYF,TGTGCCAGCAGCTTAAGTCGACGTCTCGCGGGAGAAGAGACCCAGTACTTC
.,.,TRBJ2-3,TRBV5-1,CASGPQGTDTQYF,TGCGCCAGTGGGCCTCAGGGGACGGATACGCAGTATTTT
.,.,TRBJ2-1,TRBV30,CAWSIPQNEQFF,TGTGCCTGGAGTATCCCCCAAAATGAGCAGTTCTTC
.,.,TRBJ2-2,TRBV19,CASSMLAGTGELFF,TGTGCCAGTAGTATGCTGGCAGGCACCGGGGAGCTGTTTTTT
once,TRBD2,TRBJ2-2,TRBV9,CASSVALAGNTGELFF,TGTGCCAGCAGCGTAGCTCTAGCGGGGAACACCGGGGAGCTGTTTTTT
.,.,TRBJ1-2,TRBV3-1/TRBV3-2,CASSPEVALNYGYTF,TGTGCCAGCAGCCCCGAGGTGGCCTTAAACTATGGCTACACCTTC
.,.,TRBJ2-1,TRBV20-1,CSASFTFSYNEQFF,TGCAGTGCTAGTTTTACATTCTCCTACAATGAGCAGTTCTTC
.,.,TRBJ1-4,TRBV5-4,CASSLTPGDEKLFF,TGTGCCAGCAGCCTTACTCCAGGGGATGAAAAACTGTTTTTT